The source of this T cell receptor (beta chain) is a study of vaccination effects on CD4 cells after COVID-19. Study-wide background: The participants, recipients of two vaccine doses, got either BNT162b2 or mRNA-1273.

This CDR3 contains 13 residues. V gave up 3 bases and J gave up 5 bases, with 8 bases separating them. Following culture for around 10 days, CD4+ T cells were isolated. This clone was counted only a few times. The antigen is unknown. Clones were sequenced by immunoSEQ multiplex PCR, and TCRdb holds only the in-frame ones, with some missing. Found here are over 45,000 clones, approximately 61% of them singletons; the top ten hold about 5%. General observations from the study: Late in the post-vaccination period, infection-induced and vaccine-induced clones underwent marked clonal contraction.

Here the sequenced sample was CD4+ T cells from PBMCs cultured without peptide, taken before COVID-19 vaccination. The V gene is TRBV12-3 or TRBV12-4, the J gene TRBJ2-1; D is unclear. The TCR comes from a human donor who received a COVID-19 vaccine. The CDR3 DNA reads as TGTGCCAGCAGTTTGGCTAACAACAATGAGCAGTTCTTC. This encodes CASSLANNNEQFF.